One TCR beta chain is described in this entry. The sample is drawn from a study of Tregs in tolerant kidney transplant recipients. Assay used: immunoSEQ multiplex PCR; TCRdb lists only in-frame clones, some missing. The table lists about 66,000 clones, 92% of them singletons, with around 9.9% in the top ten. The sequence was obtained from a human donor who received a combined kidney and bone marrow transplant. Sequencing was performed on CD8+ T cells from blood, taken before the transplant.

CDR3 sequence (DNA): TGTGCCTGGACTAGCGGGAGAGGCTACGAGCAGTACTTC. Translation gives CAWTSGRGYEQYF. The rearrangement uses TRBV30 and TRBJ2-7; 10 bases line up with TRBD2. Per the germline V gene, CDR1 is GTSNPN and CDR2 is SVGIG (reference sequence). CDR3 length equals 13 residues. Losses at the gene ends were 4 bases for V and 3 bases for J; bases not matched to a gene: 3.